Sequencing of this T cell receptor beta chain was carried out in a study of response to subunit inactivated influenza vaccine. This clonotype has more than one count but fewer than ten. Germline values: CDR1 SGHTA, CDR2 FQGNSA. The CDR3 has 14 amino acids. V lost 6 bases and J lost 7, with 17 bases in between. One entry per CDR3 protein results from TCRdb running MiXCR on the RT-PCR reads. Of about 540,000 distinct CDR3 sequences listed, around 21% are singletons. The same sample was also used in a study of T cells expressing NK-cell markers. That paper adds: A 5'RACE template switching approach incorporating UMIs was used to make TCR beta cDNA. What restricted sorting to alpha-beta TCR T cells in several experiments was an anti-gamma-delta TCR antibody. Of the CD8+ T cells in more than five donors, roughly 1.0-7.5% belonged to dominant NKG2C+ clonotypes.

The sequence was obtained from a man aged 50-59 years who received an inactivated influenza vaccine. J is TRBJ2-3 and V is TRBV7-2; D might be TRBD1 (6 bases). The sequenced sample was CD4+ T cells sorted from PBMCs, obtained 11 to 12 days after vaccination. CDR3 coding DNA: TGTGCCAGCAGTCCTCAGGGACATAGAAATACGCAGTATTTT. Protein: CASSPQGHRNTQYF.